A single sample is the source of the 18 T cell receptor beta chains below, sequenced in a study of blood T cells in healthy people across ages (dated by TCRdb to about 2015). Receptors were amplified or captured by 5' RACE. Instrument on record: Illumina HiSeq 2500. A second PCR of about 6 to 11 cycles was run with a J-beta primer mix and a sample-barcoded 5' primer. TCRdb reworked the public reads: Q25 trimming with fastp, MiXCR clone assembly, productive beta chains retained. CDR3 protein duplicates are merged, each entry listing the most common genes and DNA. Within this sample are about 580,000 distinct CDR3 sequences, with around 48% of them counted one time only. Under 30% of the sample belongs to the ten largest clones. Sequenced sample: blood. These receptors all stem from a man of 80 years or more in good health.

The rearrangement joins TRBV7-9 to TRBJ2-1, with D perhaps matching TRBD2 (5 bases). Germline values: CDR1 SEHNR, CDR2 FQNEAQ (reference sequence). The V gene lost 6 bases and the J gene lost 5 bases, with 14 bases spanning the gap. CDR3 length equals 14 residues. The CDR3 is CASSLSGNHNEQFF. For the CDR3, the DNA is TGTGCCAGCAGTTTAAGCGGCAATCACAATGAGCAGTTCTTC.

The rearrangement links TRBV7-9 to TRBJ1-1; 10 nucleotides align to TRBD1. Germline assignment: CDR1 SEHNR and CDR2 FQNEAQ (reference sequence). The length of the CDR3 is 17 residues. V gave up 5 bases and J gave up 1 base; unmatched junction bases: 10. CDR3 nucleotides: TGTGCCAGCAGCACTCGGACAGGGGGGGACGGGAACACTGAAGCTTTCTTT. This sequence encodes CASSTRTGGDGNTEAFF.

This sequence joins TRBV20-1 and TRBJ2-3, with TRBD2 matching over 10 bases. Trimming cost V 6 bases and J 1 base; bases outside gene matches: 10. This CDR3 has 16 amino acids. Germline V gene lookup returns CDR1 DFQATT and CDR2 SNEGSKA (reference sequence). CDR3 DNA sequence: TGCAGTGCCCCGAATTTCGGACTAGCGGGCACAGATACGCAGTATTTT. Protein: CSAPNFGLAGTDTQYF.

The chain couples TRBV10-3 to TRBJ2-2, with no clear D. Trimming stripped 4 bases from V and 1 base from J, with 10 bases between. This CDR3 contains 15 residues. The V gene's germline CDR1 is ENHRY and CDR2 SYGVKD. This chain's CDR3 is CAISGQQQNTGELFF. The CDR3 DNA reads TGTGCCATCAGTGGGCAACAACAGAACACCGGGGAGCTGTTTTTT.

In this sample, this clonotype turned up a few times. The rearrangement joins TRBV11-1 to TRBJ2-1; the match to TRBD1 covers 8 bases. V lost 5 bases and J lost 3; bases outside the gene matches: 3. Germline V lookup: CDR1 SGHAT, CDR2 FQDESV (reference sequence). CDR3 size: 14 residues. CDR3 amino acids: CASSPDRVYNEQFF. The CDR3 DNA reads TGTGCCAGCAGCCCGGACAGGGTCTACAATGAGCAGTTCTTC.

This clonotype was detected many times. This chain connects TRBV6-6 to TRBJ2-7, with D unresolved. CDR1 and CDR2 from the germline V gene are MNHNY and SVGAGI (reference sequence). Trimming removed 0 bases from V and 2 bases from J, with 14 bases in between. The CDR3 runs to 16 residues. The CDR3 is CASSYSFQVPPYEQYF. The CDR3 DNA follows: TGTGCCAGCAGTTACTCGTTCCAGGTTCCTCCCTACGAGCAGTACTTC.

The CDR3 sequence: CASSLALSGNQPQHF. The CDR3 nucleotides are TGTGCCAGCAGCTTAGCGCTATCCGGGAATCAGCCCCAGCATTTT. The chain links TRBV7-8 to TRBJ1-5; D uncertain. CDR1 SGHVS and CDR2 FQNEAQ come from the germline V gene. CDR3 length: 15 residues. Between the trimmed V and J ends, which lost 0 bases and 4 bases, there was a span of 10 bases.

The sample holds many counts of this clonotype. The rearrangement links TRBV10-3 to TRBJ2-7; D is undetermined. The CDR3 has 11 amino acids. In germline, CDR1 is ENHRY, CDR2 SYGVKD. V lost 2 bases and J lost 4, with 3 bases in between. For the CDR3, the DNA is TGTGCCATCAGTGAGGGGTACGAGCAGTACTTC. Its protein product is CAISEGYEQYF.

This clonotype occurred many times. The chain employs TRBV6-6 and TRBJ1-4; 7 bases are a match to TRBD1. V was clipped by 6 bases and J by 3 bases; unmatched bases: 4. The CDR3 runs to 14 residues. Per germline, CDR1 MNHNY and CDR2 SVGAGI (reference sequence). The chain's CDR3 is CASRGDSSNEKLFF. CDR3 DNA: TGTGCCAGCAGGGGGGACAGTTCTAATGAAAAACTGTTTTTT.

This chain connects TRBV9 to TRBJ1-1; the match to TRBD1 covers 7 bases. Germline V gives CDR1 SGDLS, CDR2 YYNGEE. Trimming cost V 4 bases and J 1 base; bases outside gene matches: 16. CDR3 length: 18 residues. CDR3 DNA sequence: TGTGCCAGCAGCCCACACCCCCGGACAGGTAAATCGAACACTGAAGCTTTCTTT. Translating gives CASSPHPRTGKSNTEAFF.

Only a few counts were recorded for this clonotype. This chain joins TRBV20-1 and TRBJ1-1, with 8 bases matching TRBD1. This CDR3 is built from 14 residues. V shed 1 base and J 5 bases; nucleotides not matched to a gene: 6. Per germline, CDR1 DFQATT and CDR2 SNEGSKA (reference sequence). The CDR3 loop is CSARGTGGRTEAFF. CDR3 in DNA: TGCAGTGCTAGAGGCACAGGGGGAAGGACTGAAGCTTTCTTT.

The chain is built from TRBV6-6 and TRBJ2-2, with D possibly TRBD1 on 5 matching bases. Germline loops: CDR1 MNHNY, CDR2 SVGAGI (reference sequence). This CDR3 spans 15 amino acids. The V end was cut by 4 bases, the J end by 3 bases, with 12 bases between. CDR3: CASSWARDYTGELFF. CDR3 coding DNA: TGTGCCAGCAGTTGGGCCAGGGATTACACCGGGGAGCTGTTTTTT.

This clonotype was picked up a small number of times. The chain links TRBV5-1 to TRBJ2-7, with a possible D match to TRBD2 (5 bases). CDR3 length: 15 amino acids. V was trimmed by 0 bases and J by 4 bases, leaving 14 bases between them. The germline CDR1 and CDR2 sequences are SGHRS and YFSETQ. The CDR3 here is CASSLVLSGQYEQYF. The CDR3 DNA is TGCGCCAGCAGCTTGGTACTCAGCGGTCAGTACGAGCAGTACTTC.

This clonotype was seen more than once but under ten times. CDR3 in DNA: TGTGCCAGCAGCTTAGCGGGGACAGGGGGCCGGTTCTTC. Its translation: CASSLAGTGGRFF. V and J are TRBV7-2 and TRBJ2-1; 12 nucleotides agree with TRBD1. This CDR3 has 13 residues. Germline V gene data show CDR1 as SGHTA and CDR2 as FQGNSA. V dropped 0 bases and J dropped 15; count of bases not matched to a gene: 3.

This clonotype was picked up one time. Here the CDR3 DNA reads TGTGCCAGCAGCTTAGTTCAGGGGTCTTCCGGGGAGCTGTTTTTT. This encodes CASSLVQGSSGELFF. V and J are TRBV7-2 and TRBJ2-2, with D perhaps matching TRBD1 (6 bases). The CDR3 has 15 residues. Trimming stripped 1 base from V and 6 bases from J, with 12 bases between. Per germline, CDR1 SGHTA and CDR2 FQGNSA.

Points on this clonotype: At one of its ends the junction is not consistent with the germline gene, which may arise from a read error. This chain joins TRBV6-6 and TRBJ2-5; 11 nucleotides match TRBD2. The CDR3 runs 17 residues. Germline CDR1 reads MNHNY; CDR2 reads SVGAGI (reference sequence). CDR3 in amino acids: CASSYSRVATSGTTQYF. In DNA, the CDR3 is TGTGCCAGTAGTTACTCGAGAGTGGCGACTAGCGGGACCACCCAGTACTTC.

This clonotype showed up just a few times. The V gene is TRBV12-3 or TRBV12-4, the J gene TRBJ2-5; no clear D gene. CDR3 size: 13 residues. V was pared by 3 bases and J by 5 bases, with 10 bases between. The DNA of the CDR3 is TGTGCCAGCAGTTTGAACTCAAGGGAGACCCAGTACTTC. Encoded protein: CASSLNSRETQYF.

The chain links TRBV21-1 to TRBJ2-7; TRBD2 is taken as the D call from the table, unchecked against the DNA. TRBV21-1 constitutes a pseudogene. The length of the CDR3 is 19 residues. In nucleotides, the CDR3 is TGTGCCAGCAGCAAAGGTGGTGGCACCCGAGAGAAACTAGCGGGGGAGCAGTACTTC. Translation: CASSKGGGTREKLAGEQYF.